This T cell receptor (beta chain) appears in the sequencing data of a study of blood T cell repertoires in COVID-19. Background on the study: Material from acute and convalescent COVID-19 was sourced from the United States, Italy and Spain.

Sequencing was performed with immunoSEQ multiplex PCR; in TCRdb, only in-frame clones are kept and a portion is missing. The sample comprises 240,000 or so clones, around 90% of which are singletons, and more than 6.5% rests with the top ten. V gave up 10 bases and J gave up 3 bases; unmatched junction bases: 13. The CDR3 has 15 amino acids. Germline lookup yields CDR1 ENHRY and CDR2 SYGVKD. Material for sequencing was peripheral blood. The source of this sequence is a woman in her 70s with active or convalescent COVID-19. The chain has TRBV10-3 and TRBJ2-7; 9 bases map to TRBD1. The CDR3 DNA reads TGTGCCACCGATAGCGCCCGACAGGGGGGCTACGAGCAGTACTTC. This translates into CATDSARQGGYEQYF.